The rows below give T cell receptor beta chains drawn from one sample of a study of T cell changes during pregnancy in multiple sclerosis. Only in-frame clones appear in the TCRdb table, and some are missing; sequencing was by immunoSEQ multiplex PCR. The sample has tens of thousands of clones, 90% to 95% seen once. This specimen consisted of CD8+ T cells from peripheral blood mononuclear cells, obtained in the third trimester of pregnancy. The receptors were gathered from a female donor with multiple sclerosis, enrolled in a pregnancy study. Each CDR3 is given with its conserved first and last residue. Fields, in order: CDR3 DNA, CDR3 protein, V gene, clone size, D gene, J gene. The D gene is left open where the match is weak. Clone size is given for some rows only: seen once, a few or many times, or a class if the clone is expanded.

TGTGCCAGCAGTTTGTTAGCGGGAGGGGCCTACAATGAGCAGTTCTTC CASSLLAGGAYNEQFF TRBV28 . TRBD2 TRBJ2-1
TGTGCCAGCAGCTCGCTGGGAGGGACAGGGGGCTCTTACGAGCAGTACTTC CASSSLGGTGGSYEQYF TRBV13 . TRBD1 TRBJ2-7
TGTGCCAGCAGCTTAACGACAGCCACCGGGGAGCTGTTTTTT CASSLTTATGELFF TRBV7-9 many . TRBJ2-2
TGTGCCAGCAGCTTGTTTAGGTACAGGGGGATTCACACTGAAGCTTTCTTT CASSLFRYRGIHTEAFF TRBV5-4 . TRBD1 TRBJ1-1
TGTGCCAGCAGCCCTGGACAGGGGACGAACACTGAAGCTTTCTTT CASSPGQGTNTEAFF TRBV7-9 . TRBD1 TRBJ1-1
TGTGCCAGCAGCTTAACCGGAGCGGGAGGGCCTGGGGCAGATACGCAGTATTTT CASSLTGAGGPGADTQYF TRBV11-2 . TRBD2 TRBJ2-3
TGCGCCAGCAGCTTGGGGACATACTCATATGAAAAACTGTTTTTT CASSLGTYSYEKLFF TRBV5-1 once . TRBJ1-4
TGCGCCAGCTGCCAGGGACTAGCGGGAGTAGATGAGCAGTTCTTC CASCQGLAGVDEQFF TRBV4-1 . TRBD2 TRBJ2-1
TGCGCCAGCAGCCCGGATCCTAGCTACTACGAGCAGTACTTC CASSPDPSYYEQYF TRBV4-1 . . TRBJ2-7
TGTGCCAGCAGTCCAGACAGAATCTACGAGCAGTACTTC CASSPDRIYEQYF TRBV9 . . TRBJ2-7
TGTGCAAGTCGCAAAAGACAGGGGGAATCCGAGCAGTACTTC CASRKRQGESEQYF TRBV12-2 . . TRBJ2-7
TGCGCCAGCAGCTTTGGGACAGGGACCTACGAGCAGTACTTC CASSFGTGTYEQYF TRBV5-1 . TRBD1 TRBJ2-7
TGTGCCAGCAGTTACCTCATTTTTCTAGCGGACAATGAGCAGTTCTTC CASSYLIFLADNEQFF TRBV6-6 . TRBD2 TRBJ2-1
TGCAGCGTTGCCAGGGACTTCCCCTTCTACGAGCAGTACTTC CSVARDFPFYEQYF TRBV29-1 . . TRBJ2-7
TGTGCCAGCAGACACAGGGACACCGGGGAGCTGTTTTTT CASRHRDTGELFF TRBV7-9 . . TRBJ2-2
TGTGCCAGCAGCCGAAGGGTTGGAGGGTATAACGAAAAACTGTTTTTT CASSRRVGGYNEKLFF TRBV14 . . TRBJ1-4
TGCGCCAGCAGTGACACAGGGGGATCCTACAATGAGCAGTTCTTC CASSDTGGSYNEQFF TRBV10-2 . TRBD1 TRBJ2-1
TGTGCCAGCACCTCAGGGATAAACTACGAGCAGTACTTC CASTSGINYEQYF TRBV28 . . TRBJ2-7